The subject of this entry is one T cell receptor (beta chain). This entry comes from a study of shared T cell receptors in the human thymus. Profiling relied on immunoSEQ multiplex PCR, and the TCRdb table lists in-frame clones only, not all of them. The table lists roughly 550,000 clones, about 80% of them singletons. CDR1 and CDR2 (germline): PRHDT, FYEKMQ (reference sequence). J gave up 5 bases and V 3 bases, and 13 bases lay outside the gene matches. The CDR3 length is 17 residues. The data were also submitted as part of a second study, on human thymus T cells. That publication notes: Thymus pieces cut out during corrective heart surgery were the tissue that was used. Related work found strong thymic repertoire overlap between unrelated individuals.

This TCR was recovered from a boy under three years old with a congenital heart defect. Sequencing was performed on thymocytes. The genes are TRBV13 and TRBJ2-7; 10 positions match TRBD1. Written as DNA, the CDR3 is TGTGCCAGCAGCTTGAGGCTAAGAGGGACAGGGGAGGACGAGCAGTACTTC. Translating it yields CASSLRLRGTGEDEQYF. The variable domain in full, with the rest retrieved from reference TRBV13 and TRBJ2-7, is AAGVIQSPRHLIKEKRETATLKCYPIPRHDTVYWYQQGPGQDPQFLISFYEKMQSDKGSIPDRFSAQQFSDYHSELNMSSLELGDSALYFCASSLRLRGTGEDEQYFGPGTRLTVT.